This TCR beta chain was obtained from a study of blood T cells in healthy people across ages. Study-level information: The template switching approach captured approximately one barcoded beta molecule for every two T cells.

The V end lost 5 bases, the J end lost 5 bases, and 15 bases lay between the germline ends. This CDR3 comprises 15 residues. Looked up from germline, CDR1 is SGHTA and CDR2 is FQGNSA. General study points: PBMCs went unsorted, and a conclusive naive versus antigen-experienced comparison was therefore prevented. From one million sequenced T cells, diversity estimates were lower bounds.

Combining a sample-barcoded 5' primer with a J-beta primer mix, a second PCR ran for roughly 7 to 12 cycles. TCRdb itself ran the 5' RACE reads through MiXCR, one entry per CDR3 protein. Of hundreds of thousands of distinct CDR3 sequences in the sample, around 21% are singletons; the top ten hold roughly 3.7%. Worth noting for this clonotype: Its antigen is still unknown.

The gene calls are TRBV7-2 and TRBJ1-4; possibly TRBD1 for D (5 bases). The source material was blood. The receptor was derived from a man in his 70s in good health. CDR3: CASSPPQGLNEKLFF. The DNA for the CDR3 is TGTGCCAGCAGCCCTCCCCAGGGACTCAATGAAAAACTGTTTTTT.